This TCR beta chain was documented in a study of response to subunit inactivated influenza vaccine. The CDR3 runs to 16 residues. Germline loops: CDR1 LGHNA, CDR2 YSLEER. The germline V and J ends were trimmed by 0 bases and 2 bases, with 8 bases remaining between them. TCRdb reprocessed the RT-PCR reads with MiXCR, giving one entry per CDR3 protein. The sample records more than 450,000 distinct CDR3 sequences, approximately 12% being singletons. This clonotype occurred many times. Its matching antigen is unknown. Findings and caveats of the study: The authors proposed limited new T cell recruitment per seasonal influenza vaccination.

This chain uses TRBV4-3 with TRBJ2-6, with TRBD2 as a possible D gene (6 bases). This receptor was taken from a man in his fifties or sixties who received an inactivated influenza vaccine. Here the sequenced sample was PBMCs from blood, taken on the day of vaccination. The CDR3 sequence: CASSQDSGAGANVLTF. DNA for the CDR3: TGCGCCAGCAGCCAAGATTCGGGAGCTGGGGCCAACGTCCTGACTTTC.